Below, 18 T cell receptor beta chains from the same sample are listed, as sequenced in a study of T cells after yellow fever vaccination. A single record per CDR3 protein comes from TCRdb applying MiXCR to the 5' RACE reads. The table includes some 250,000 distinct CDR3 sequences, less than 9% detected once. Sample: CD4+ T cells sorted from PBMCs, taken 15 days after the yellow fever booster vaccination. These receptors all come from a man aged 25 to 40 who received the YFV17D yellow fever vaccine.

This clonotype was counted between two and nine times. The chain recombines TRBV15 with TRBJ2-5; D unresolved. The CDR3 totals 14 residues. Looked up from germline, CDR1 is LNHNV and CDR2 is YYDKDF (reference sequence). Trimming stripped 0 bases from V and 4 bases from J, with 9 bases between. The DNA for the CDR3 is TGTGCCACCAGCAGAGATGTCCAATCAGAGACCCAGTACTTC. Residues: CATSRDVQSETQYF.

There are a few counts of this clonotype. This chain connects TRBV19 to TRBJ2-5; weak D call: TRBD2 (6 bases). Germline CDR1 is LNHDA and CDR2 is SQIVND (reference sequence). Between the trimmed V and J ends, which lost 3 bases and 5 bases, there was a span of 10 bases. The CDR3 loop spans 13 amino acids. The CDR3 here is CASSMGGWETQYF. DNA of the CDR3: TGTGCCAGTAGTATGGGGGGATGGGAGACCCAGTACTTC.

This clonotype was counted a few times. The rearrangement uses TRBV12-3 or TRBV12-4 and TRBJ2-3, with 9 bases identical to TRBD2. J lost 2 bases, V lost 3 bases, and 3 bases had no gene match. This CDR3 has 15 residues. CDR3 sequence reads: CASSLTSGNTDTQYF. In nucleotides, the CDR3 is TGTGCCAGCAGTTTGACTAGCGGAAACACAGATACGCAGTATTTT.

This clonotype was picked up a small number of times. The CDR3 is CASSLAQGARGETQYF. The CDR3 DNA follows: TGTGCCAGCAGCTTAGCACAGGGGGCGCGGGGGGAGACCCAGTACTTC. The V and J genes are TRBV7-2 and TRBJ2-5, with TRBD1 matching over 9 bases. CDR3 length: 16 amino acids. Germline assignment: CDR1 SGHTA and CDR2 FQGNSA. Losses at the gene ends were 0 bases for V and 5 bases for J; bases not matched to a gene: 7.

This clonotype showed up just a few times. This rearrangement joins TRBV4-2 to TRBJ2-3, with D unclear. CDR3 size: 16 residues. Germline V lookup: CDR1 LGHNA, CDR2 YNFKEQ. V shed 0 bases and J shed 1 base, with 11 bases lying between them. The CDR3 spells CASSQEGTAGTDTQYF. In DNA, the CDR3 is TGTGCCAGCAGCCAAGAAGGCACAGCCGGCACAGATACGCAGTATTTT.

CDR3 in amino acids: CASSLERSKGRTEAFF. CDR3 bases: TGCGCCAGCAGCTTGGAGAGGAGTAAGGGAAGAACTGAAGCTTTCTTT. The J gene is TRBJ1-1, the V gene TRBV5-1; D uncertain. The ends were cut back, 0 bases at V and 5 bases at J, with 17 bases in the middle. CDR1 and CDR2 from the germline V gene are SGHRS and YFSETQ. The CDR3 sequence is 16 residues long.

Only a few counts were recorded for this clonotype. The rearrangement links TRBV24-1 to TRBJ2-2, with D possibly TRBD2 on 5 matching bases. This CDR3 is built from 14 residues. Per germline, CDR1 KGHDR and CDR2 SFDVKD. Trimming cost V 5 bases and J 5 bases, with 11 bases left between them. The CDR3 bases are TGTGCCACCAGTGGGACTGAATGGACCGGGGAGCTGTTTTTT. As protein: CATSGTEWTGELFF.

This clonotype was counted many times. Here the CDR3 reads CASTNNGLAGGEETQYF. Written as DNA, the CDR3 is TGCGCCAGCACCAATAACGGACTAGCGGGAGGAGAGGAGACCCAGTACTTC. The chain employs TRBV5-1 and TRBJ2-5, with 14 bases aligning to TRBD2. With 6 bases clipped from V and 5 bases from J, the junction kept 12 bases outside the gene matches. Germline CDR1 reads SGHRS; CDR2 reads YFSETQ. The CDR3 runs to 17 residues. Full variable domain (remainder filled in from reference TRBV5-1 and TRBJ2-5): KAGVTQTPRYLIKTRGQQVTLSCSPISGHRSVSWYQQTPGQGLQFLFEYFSETQRNKGNFPGRFSGRQFSNSRSEMNVSTLELGDSALYLCASTNNGLAGGEETQYFGPGTRLLVL.

This clonotype appeared a few times. The chain links TRBV28 to TRBJ2-3, with TRBD1 identical over 9 bases. V dropped 5 bases and J dropped 3; count of bases not matched to a gene: 9. From germline, CDR1 is MDHEN and CDR2 SYDVKM. The CDR3 is made up of 16 amino acids. Here the CDR3 reads CASSNLPGQGTDTQYF. The CDR3 bases are TGTGCCAGCAGTAACCTCCCGGGACAGGGAACAGATACGCAGTATTTT.

In its sample, this clonotype was seen a few times. The CDR3 sequence is CASNILPEAEQYF. The CDR3 DNA reads as TGTGCCAGCAACATTCTTCCCGAGGCCGAGCAGTACTTC. V and J are TRBV6-2 or TRBV6-3 and TRBJ2-7; D unresolved. This CDR3 is built from 13 residues. V was cut by 7 bases and J by 6 bases, with 16 bases left in between. The germline V gene encodes CDR1 MNHEY and CDR2 SVGEGT.

Notes on this clonotype: This may come from a read error, since a much larger clone is one base off. V is TRBV11-3 and J is TRBJ2-5, with a tentative D call TRBD1 (6 bases). The CDR3 consists of 14 residues. CDR1 SGHNT and CDR2 YENEEA come from the germline V gene. Trimming stripped 3 bases from V and 0 bases from J, with 8 bases between. DNA for the CDR3: TGTGCCAGCAGCTTCAGGGGCGACCAAGAGACCCAGTACTTC. This encodes CASSFRGDQETQYF.

The sample holds a few counts of this clonotype. One end of the junction varies from germline; a read error may be responsible. V is TRBV18 and J is TRBJ2-1; D gene ambiguous. This CDR3 is built from 10 residues. From germline, CDR1 is KGHSH and CDR2 LQKENI. CDR3 sequence (DNA): TGTGCCAGCTCACCACCTGGACCTACTTTC. It is translated as CASSPPGPTF. Supplemented by reference TRBV18 and TRBJ2-1, the full variable domain reads NAGVMQNPRHLVRRRGQEARLRCSPMKGHSHVYWYRQLPEEGLKFMVYLQKENIIDESGMPKERFSAEFPKEGPSILRIQQVVRGDSAAYFCASSPPGPTFGPGTRLTVL.

This clonotype has just a few counts. The chain uses TRBV6-2 or TRBV6-3 and TRBJ2-6; D uncertain. Germline loops: CDR1 MNHEY, CDR2 SVGEGT. V gave up 5 bases and J gave up 4 bases, with 6 bases separating them. CDR3 size: 13 residues. The chain's CDR3 is CASSQIGANVLTF. CDR3 nucleotides: TGTGCCAGCAGTCAAATAGGGGCCAACGTCCTGACTTTC.

This clonotype has a handful of counts. The gene calls are TRBV3-1 and TRBJ2-6, with D perhaps TRBD2 (6 bases). The V end was cut by 3 bases, the J end by 0 bases, with 15 bases between. The CDR3 runs 18 residues. From germline, CDR1 is LGHDT and CDR2 YNNKEL (reference sequence). The CDR3 reads CASSQYGGATSGANVLTF. CDR3 in DNA: TGTGCCAGCAGCCAGTACGGGGGAGCAACCTCTGGGGCCAACGTCCTGACTTTC.

The chain has TRBV10-2 and TRBJ1-2, with 11 bases fitting TRBD1. The CDR3 contains 15 residues. Germline CDR1 reads WSHSY; CDR2 reads SAAADI. J was trimmed by 6 bases and V by 2 bases; bases with no gene match: 5. CDR3 DNA: TGCGCCAGCAGTGAGCCAGGACAGGGGGCGCATGGCTACACCTTC. This gives the protein CASSEPGQGAHGYTF.

This clonotype was seen a few times. The chain couples TRBV3-1 to TRBJ2-1; D gene unclear. V was cut by 0 bases and J by 5 bases, with 8 bases left in between. The CDR3 covers 14 residues. The germline CDR1 and CDR2 sequences are LGHDT and YNNKEL (reference sequence). CDR3 bases: TGTGCCAGCAGCCAAGAAACTGTCCACAATGAGCAGTTCTTC. Translating it yields CASSQETVHNEQFF.

This clonotype appeared a few times. This chain links TRBV20-1 with TRBJ2-1; TRBD1 might be the D (6 bases). Germline V gives CDR1 DFQATT, CDR2 SNEGSKA (reference sequence). Trimming left V 1 base short and J 0 bases short, with 16 bases between. This CDR3 comprises 17 residues. The CDR3 sequence: CSARVRQGIGSYNEQFF. For the CDR3, the DNA is TGCAGTGCTAGAGTTAGGCAGGGGATAGGCTCCTACAATGAGCAGTTCTTC.

This clonotype was seen a few times. V and J are TRBV5-1 and TRBJ2-7, with 9 bases identical to TRBD2. The junction had 4 bases not matched to a gene; V was cut back by 0 bases and J by 0 bases. Germline CDR1 and CDR2: SGHRS and YFSETQ. CDR3 size: 16 residues. CDR3 nucleotides: TGCGCCAGCAGCTTGGAAGGCGGGAGGGACTCCTACGAGCAGTACTTC. Its translation: CASSLEGGRDSYEQYF.